This T cell receptor beta chain was captured in a study of blood T cell repertoires in COVID-19 (dated by TCRdb to about 2020). General notes on the study: Samples covering the acute and convalescent phases of COVID-19 were provided by collaborators in the United States, Italy and Spain. The prospective study material was composed of cDNA or gDNA derived from T cells, B-cell-depleted T cells, or PBMCs. Deeply sampled blood TCRbeta repertoires from subjects exposed to, actively infected with, or recovered from COVID-19 were included in the dataset. A freely available public database, intended as a resource for researchers studying the immune response to SARS-CoV-2, is where the repertoires were released. Samples were obtained from the ongoing ImmuneRACE study (first 160 participants) and from some 1,300 subjects provided by 6 global collaborators. The sample metadata nearly always contained a de-identified subject ID, COVID-19 status, age in years and sex. Where available, HLA class I and class II types were taken from metadata supplied by the sample provider and were not determined by assay-based typing. General conclusions and limits of the study: The amount of clinical and demographic metadata varied by source and participant and was provided uncurated.

From the cysteine through the phenylalanine, the CDR3 covers 16 amino acids. Just CDR3 DNA is preserved here, 48 bases in frame from base 1. A distance of 15 bases separates the germline ends of V and J, which lose 6 bases and 0 bases respectively. The germline V gene encodes CDR1 MDHEN and CDR2 SYDVKM. TCRbeta CDR3 regions were amplified from genomic DNA using the immunoSEQ Assay, a bias-controlled multiplex PCR. The study's own analysis went as follows. The number of nucleated cells in each sample was estimated from the amplification of reference gene primers within the assay. To quantify the absolute abundance of each unique TCRbeta CDR3 rearrangement, sequence reads were collapsed and filtered. Productive Simpson clonality was computed per sample as the square root of Simpson's diversity index over productive rearrangements. TCRdb obtained this table from immuneACCESS and retained in-frame rearrangements with V and J assigned. These tables miss some clones; where compared with another copy, unresolved V genes account for less than half of the shortfall, and the remainder is unexplained. Clonal size and the V and J genes are those of that table, whereas D and trimming came from the DNA. This sample lists fewer than 350,000 clones; 88% were detected once. In total, the top ten clones hold just over 1% of the sample.

Enrolling through a virtual design, the prospective study's participants ranged in age from roughly 18 to 95 years and lived across 24 United States geographic areas. In the prospective study, cohorts were assigned on the basis of participant-reported clinical history obtained from a screening survey and a study questionnaire. A participant counted as exposed if, within 2 weeks of entering the study, that participant had been in contact with someone who had a PCR-confirmed or clinician-diagnosed COVID-19 case. Each participant in the prospective study had whole blood, serum and a nasopharyngeal or oropharyngeal swab collected by mobile phlebotomists. Prospective study participants could optionally give additional blood draws and questionnaires over a 2-month period. Blood samples from the prospective study were shipped frozen or at room temperature prior to DNA extraction. Comments on this clone: What antigen it recognizes has not been identified. No base quality information exists; no much larger clone differs at one position.

Recombination joined TRBV28 with TRBJ1-3, with TRBD1 tentatively as D gene (6 bases match). This receptor was identified in a woman aged 25 to 39 who had been exposed to COVID-19. Sequenced material: PBMCs or T cells enriched from blood (not recorded which). The DNA reads as follows: TGTGCCAGCAGCTCAAACGCGGGGGCCTCTGGAAACACCATATATTTT. Translation gives CASSSNAGASGNTIYF. Outside the CDR3, residues come from the reference TRBV28 and TRBJ1-3 proteins, so the full variable domain is: DVKVTQSSRYLVKRTGEKVFLECVQDMDHENMFWYRQDPGLGLRLIYFSYDVKMKEKGDIPEGYSVSREKKERFSLILESASTNQTSMYLCASSSNAGASGNTIYFGEGSWLTVV.